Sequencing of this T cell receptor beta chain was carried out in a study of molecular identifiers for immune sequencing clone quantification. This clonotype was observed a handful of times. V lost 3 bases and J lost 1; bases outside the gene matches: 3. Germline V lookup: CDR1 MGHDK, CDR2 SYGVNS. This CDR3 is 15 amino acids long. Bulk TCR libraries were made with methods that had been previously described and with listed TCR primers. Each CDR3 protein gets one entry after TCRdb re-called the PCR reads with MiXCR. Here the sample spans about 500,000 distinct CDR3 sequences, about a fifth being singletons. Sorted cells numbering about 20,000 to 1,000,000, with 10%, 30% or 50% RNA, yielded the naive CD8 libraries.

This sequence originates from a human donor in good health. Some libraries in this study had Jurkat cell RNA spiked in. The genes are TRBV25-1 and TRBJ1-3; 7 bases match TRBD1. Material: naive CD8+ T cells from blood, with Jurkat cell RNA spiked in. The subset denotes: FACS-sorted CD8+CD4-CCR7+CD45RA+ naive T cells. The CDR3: CASSEAGGSGNTIYF. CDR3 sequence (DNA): TGTGCCAGCAGTGAGGCAGGGGGGTCTGGAAACACCATATATTTT.